These 26 T cell receptor beta chains originate from one sample sequenced in a study of blood T cell repertoires in COVID-19. Assay: immunoSEQ multiplex PCR; the TCRdb copy retains only in-frame clones and omits some. Of 250,000 to 300,000 clones in the sample, roughly 89% were seen once. Sequenced input: peripheral blood. The receptors come from a woman in her thirties or forties who had recovered from COVID-19.

The chain carries TRBV5-4 and TRBJ1-3; 8 bases are a match to TRBD1. The CDR3 has 17 amino acids. Germline V CDR1 and CDR2: SGHNT, YYREEE (reference sequence). Trimming at V came to 0 bases and at J to 0 bases, leaving 5 bases not matched to a gene. CDR3 nucleotide sequence: TGTGCCAGCAGCTTGGCCGGACAGGGCCTCTCTGGAAACACCATATATTTT. Translation: CASSLAGQGLSGNTIYF.

The chain has TRBV27 and TRBJ2-4; D is unclear. V shed 5 bases and J shed 1 base, with 12 bases lying between them. The germline V gene encodes CDR1 MNHEY and CDR2 SMNVEV (reference sequence). The CDR3 consists of 15 residues. CDR3 sequence reads: CASSHVPEAKNIQYF. DNA of the CDR3: TGTGCCAGCAGTCACGTTCCGGAGGCCAAAAACATTCAGTACTTC.

The V and J genes are TRBV10-1 and TRBJ1-4; D not certain. The CDR3 covers 13 residues. Germline CDR1 and CDR2: WNHNN and SYGVQD (reference sequence). V was pared by 6 bases and J by 8 bases, with 13 bases between. CDR3 nucleotide sequence: TGCGCCAGCAGCCGCGGGCCTGCGGAAAAACTGTTTTTT. Protein sequence: CASSRGPAEKLFF.

The chain is built from TRBV19 and TRBJ1-3; tentatively, D is TRBD1 (5 bases). Germline CDR1 and CDR2: LNHDA and SQIVND (reference sequence). This CDR3 is built from 15 residues. Trimming took off 4 bases at V and 0 bases at J, with 10 bases between the two ends. CDR3 nucleotides: TGTGCCAGTAGTACCTCCGACAGCTCTGGAAACACCATATATTTT. This encodes CASSTSDSSGNTIYF.

The chain has TRBV18 and TRBJ1-2; D uncertain. V was trimmed by 2 bases and J by 6 bases, leaving 13 bases between them. The CDR3 totals 14 residues. Germline values: CDR1 KGHSH, CDR2 LQKENI. The CDR3 loop reads CASSPTPGWDGYTF. The CDR3 DNA sequence: TGTGCCAGCTCACCAACTCCGGGGTGGGATGGCTACACCTTC.

The chain combines TRBV19 with TRBJ2-1, with D hard to call. The CDR3 has 11 amino acids. Germline-derived CDR1 and CDR2 are LNHDA and SQIVND (reference sequence). Trimming cost V 8 bases and J 7 bases, with 9 bases left between them. The CDR3 DNA follows: TGTGCCAGTCGGTACGCGAATGAGCAGTTCTTC. The encoded protein is CASRYANEQFF. Drawing the rest from reference TRBV19 and TRBJ2-1, the complete variable domain is DGGITQSPKYLFRKEGQNVTLSCEQNLNHDAMYWYRQDPGQGLRLIYYSQIVNDFQKGDIAEGYSVSREKKESFPLTVTSAQKNPTAFYLCASRYANEQFFGPGTRLTVL.

The rearrangement uses TRBV6-4 and TRBJ2-1; perhaps TRBD1 as D (5 bases). This CDR3 comprises 15 residues. Germline CDR1 is MRHNA and CDR2 is SNTAGT. The ends were cut back, 3 bases at V and 0 bases at J, with 9 bases in the middle. For the CDR3, the DNA is TGTGCCAGCAGTGAAGGGGTCAGCTCCTACAATGAGCAGTTCTTC. Its protein product is CASSEGVSSYNEQFF.

This clone appeared a few times. The chain is built from TRBV2 and TRBJ1-1, with 9 bases aligning to TRBD1. Germline V gene lookup returns CDR1 SNHLY and CDR2 FYNNEI. The CDR3 is 14 amino acids. Losses at the gene ends were 7 bases for V and 5 bases for J; bases not matched to a gene: 8. The CDR3 DNA reads as TGTGCCAGCAATCCGGACAGGGGAGGAACTGAAGCTTTCTTT. It codes for CASNPDRGGTEAFF.

This chain joins TRBV6-5 and TRBJ1-1; maybe TRBD1 (5 bases). This CDR3 comprises 14 residues. V gave up 6 bases and J gave up 6 bases, with 17 bases separating them. CDR1 is MNHEY and CDR2 is SVGAGI in the germline V gene. CDR3 loop: CASSVSGGWAEAFF. In nucleotides, the CDR3 is TGTGCCAGCAGCGTGTCGGGGGGGTGGGCTGAAGCTTTCTTT.

CDR3 DNA sequence: TGCGCCGCCAACCGGGGAGGGGTCGGCGAGACCCAGTACTTC. Residues: CAANRGGVGETQYF. The gene calls are TRBV10-2 and TRBJ2-5, with 7 nucleotides matching TRBD2. The CDR3 covers 14 residues. Losses at the gene ends were 11 bases for V and 5 bases for J; bases not matched to a gene: 14. Germline V gene data show CDR1 as WSHSY and CDR2 as SAAADI.

The chain carries TRBV2 and TRBJ2-7, with 10 bases lining up with TRBD1. Germline lookup yields CDR1 SNHLY and CDR2 FYNNEI. The trim removed 5 bases at V and 6 bases at J, leaving 7 bases unmatched. The CDR3 sequence is 14 residues long. The CDR3 is CASSPGQGIFEQYF. The DNA of the CDR3 is TGTGCCAGCAGTCCGGGACAGGGGATCTTCGAGCAGTACTTC.

The chain links TRBV18 to TRBJ2-7; TRBD2 aligns across 8 bases. The CDR3 is 14 residues long. From germline, CDR1 is KGHSH and CDR2 LQKENI. V lost 2 bases and J lost 3; bases outside the gene matches: 3. The CDR3 reads CASSPTSGGYEQYV. CDR3 sequence (DNA): TGTGCCAGCTCACCAACTAGCGGTGGCTACGAGCAGTACGTC.

The chain carries TRBV7-9 and TRBJ1-1, with D unclear. Germline assignment: CDR1 SEHNR and CDR2 FQNEAQ (reference sequence). Trimming shortened V by 3 bases and J by 7 bases, and 9 bases separated the two germline ends. The CDR3 has 12 residues. CDR3 DNA sequence: TGTGCCAGCAGCTTTAGACTCGGTGAAGCTTTCTTT. It translates to CASSFRLGEAFF.

V is TRBV30 and J is TRBJ1-1, with unresolved D. Germline assignment: CDR1 GTSNPN and CDR2 SVGIG (reference sequence). This CDR3 is built from 13 residues. V dropped 5 bases and J dropped 2 bases, with 12 bases sitting between them. Written as DNA, the CDR3 is TGTGCCTGGTTAACAAGAAAAAACACTGAAGCTTTCTTT. The encoded protein is CAWLTRKNTEAFF. The full variable domain, with the rest looked up from reference TRBV30 and TRBJ1-1, is SQTIHQWPATLVQPVGSPLSLECTVEGTSNPNLYWYRQAAGRGLQLLFYSVGIGQISSEVPQNLSASRPQDRQFILSSKKLLLSDSGFYLCAWLTRKNTEAFFGQGTRLTVV.

In its sample, this clone was seen a few times. The rearrangement links TRBV5-1 to TRBJ2-7; weak D call: TRBD1 (5 bases). Looked up from germline, CDR1 is SGHRS and CDR2 is YFSETQ. CDR3 size: 16 residues. V was trimmed by 0 bases and J by 0 bases, leaving 13 bases between them. CDR3 sequence: CASSLGGHGSSYEQYF. Here the CDR3 DNA reads TGCGCCAGCAGCTTGGGCGGACACGGTAGCTCCTACGAGCAGTACTTC.

The V gene is TRBV14, the J gene TRBJ2-5; D not certain. This CDR3 comprises 11 residues. Deletions cut 3 bases from V and 9 bases from J, with 8 bases between. Germline V lookup: CDR1 SGHDN, CDR2 FVKESK. The DNA of the CDR3 is TGTGCCAGCAGCCACTCTCGGGCCCAGTACTTC. Translation gives CASSHSRAQYF.

The CDR3 sequence: CASSVREGGPPDTQYF. CDR3 sequence (DNA): TGTGCCAGCAGCGTAAGAGAGGGGGGGCCGCCAGATACGCAGTATTTT. This chain connects TRBV9 to TRBJ2-3, with a tentative D call TRBD2 (7 bases). Per the germline V gene, CDR1 is SGDLS and CDR2 is YYNGEE. V was cut by 1 base and J by 4 bases, with 16 bases left in between. CDR3 length: 16 residues.

The gene calls are TRBV7-2 and TRBJ2-1, with 11 positions matching TRBD2. V dropped 6 bases and J dropped 9; count of bases not matched to a gene: 10. Germline assignment: CDR1 SGHTA and CDR2 FQGNSA. This CDR3 region has 15 residues. The CDR3 reads CASSLTSGEGVEQFF. CDR3 in DNA: TGTGCCAGCAGTTTGACTAGCGGGGAAGGTGTTGAGCAGTTCTTC.

This chain connects TRBV3-1 (or the pseudogene TRBV3-2) to TRBJ2-2; 8 nucleotides match TRBD2. V dropped 3 bases and J dropped 5; count of bases not matched to a gene: 5. Germline V gene sequence: CDR1 LGHDT, CDR2 YNNKEL (reference sequence). There are 15 residues in the CDR3. The CDR3 DNA follows: TGTGCCAGCAGCCACGGGACTAGGGGGACCGGGGAGCTGTTTTTT. It codes for CASSHGTRGTGELFF.

The V call is TRBV11-3, the J call TRBJ2-3; 7 bases agree with TRBD1. Germline CDR1 reads SGHNT; CDR2 reads YENEEA. The CDR3 covers 15 residues. V gave up 5 bases and J gave up 4 bases; unmatched junction bases: 9. DNA for the CDR3: TGTGCCAGCAGCGGAGGACAGGAGGTATCAGATACGCAGTATTTT. It codes for CASSGGQEVSDTQYF.

The V call is TRBV4-1, the J call TRBJ2-7; tentative D call: TRBD1 (5 bases). Germline lookup yields CDR1 MGHRA and CDR2 YSYEKL. V dropped 5 bases and J dropped 4 bases, with 6 bases sitting between them. The CDR3 is 11 residues long. CDR3 region: CASSRGYEQYF. In nucleotides, the CDR3 is TGCGCCAGCAGCAGGGGATACGAGCAGTACTTC.

The chain links TRBV7-9 to TRBJ2-2; TRBD2 is a possible D gene (5 bases). Germline-derived CDR1 and CDR2 are SEHNR and FQNEAQ (reference sequence). There are 16 residues in the CDR3. Trimming removed 0 bases from V and 1 base from J, with 9 bases in between. As DNA, the CDR3 is TGTGCCAGCAGCTTAGCGAGGGCCTGGAACACCGGGGAGCTGTTTTTT. It is translated as CASSLARAWNTGELFF.

The chain couples TRBV6-2 or TRBV6-3 to TRBJ2-7; possible D gene TRBD1, 7 bases. The CDR3 extends over 16 amino acids. V lost 3 bases, J lost 0 bases, and 15 bases lay in between. Germline V gives CDR1 MNHEY, CDR2 SVGEGT. In DNA form, the CDR3 reads TGTGCCAGCAGTTATGACAGGGACTCCAGCTCCTACGAGCAGTACGTC. As protein: CASSYDRDSSSYEQYV.

This rearrangement joins TRBV15 to TRBJ1-1, with D perhaps TRBD1 (5 bases). Trimming removed 0 bases from V and 4 bases from J, with 9 bases in between. Germline CDR1 LNHNV, CDR2 YYDKDF (reference sequence). This CDR3 has 14 residues. The CDR3 protein is CATSRDRVITEAFF. In DNA form, the CDR3 reads TGTGCCACCAGCAGAGACAGGGTGATCACTGAAGCTTTCTTT.

CDR3 amino acids: CASSLELTTDTQYF. Written as DNA, the CDR3 is TGTGCCAGCAGCTTAGAACTAACGACAGATACGCAGTATTTT. The genes are TRBV11-2 and TRBJ2-3; unclear D gene. CDR3 size: 14 residues. In germline, CDR1 is SGHAT, CDR2 FQNNGV. Trimming stripped 0 bases from V and 3 bases from J, with 7 bases between.

The chain is built from TRBV19 and TRBJ1-2; D uncertain. CDR1 and CDR2 (germline): LNHDA, SQIVND (reference sequence). V dropped 3 bases and J dropped 4 bases, with 18 bases sitting between them. This CDR3 contains 16 residues. The CDR3 DNA reads as TGTGCCAGTAGTATTGGCGGGCAGATCAACGTCTATGGCTACACCTTC. Encoded protein: CASSIGGQINVYGYTF. The variable domain in full, completed from reference TRBV19 and TRBJ1-2, reads DGGITQSPKYLFRKEGQNVTLSCEQNLNHDAMYWYRQDPGQGLRLIYYSQIVNDFQKGDIAEGYSVSREKKESFPLTVTSAQKNPTAFYLCASSIGGQINVYGYTFGSGTRLTVV.